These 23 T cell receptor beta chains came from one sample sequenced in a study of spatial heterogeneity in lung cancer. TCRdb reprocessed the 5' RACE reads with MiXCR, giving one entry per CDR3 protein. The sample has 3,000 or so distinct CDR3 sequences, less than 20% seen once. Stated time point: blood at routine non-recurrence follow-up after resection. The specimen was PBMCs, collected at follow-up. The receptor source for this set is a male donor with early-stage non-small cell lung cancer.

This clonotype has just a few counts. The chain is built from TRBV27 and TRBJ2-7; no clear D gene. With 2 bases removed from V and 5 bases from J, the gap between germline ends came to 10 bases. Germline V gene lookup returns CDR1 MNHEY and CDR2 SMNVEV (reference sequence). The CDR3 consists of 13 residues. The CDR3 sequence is CASSLGSVHEQYF. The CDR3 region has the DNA TGTGCCAGCAGTTTAGGGTCTGTCCACGAGCAGTACTTC.

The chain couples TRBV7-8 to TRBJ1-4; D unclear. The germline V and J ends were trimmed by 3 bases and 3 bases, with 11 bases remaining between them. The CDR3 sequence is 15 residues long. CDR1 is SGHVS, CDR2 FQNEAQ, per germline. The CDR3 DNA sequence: TGTGCCAGCAGCTTTTCGGACTTGCCTAATGAAAAACTGTTTTTT. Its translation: CASSFSDLPNEKLFF.

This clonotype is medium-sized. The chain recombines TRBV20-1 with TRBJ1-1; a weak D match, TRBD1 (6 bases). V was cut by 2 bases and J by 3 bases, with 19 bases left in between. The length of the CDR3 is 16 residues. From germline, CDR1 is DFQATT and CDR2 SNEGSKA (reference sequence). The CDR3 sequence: CSARIYIRGGDTEAFF. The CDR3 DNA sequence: TGCAGTGCTAGAATCTACATTAGGGGGGGTGACACTGAAGCTTTCTTT.

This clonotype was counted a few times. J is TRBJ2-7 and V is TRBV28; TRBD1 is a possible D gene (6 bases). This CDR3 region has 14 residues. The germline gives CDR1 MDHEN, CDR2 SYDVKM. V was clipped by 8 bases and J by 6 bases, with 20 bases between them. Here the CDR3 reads CASDTGSGSGEQYF. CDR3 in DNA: TGTGCCAGCGATACAGGGTCCGGATCGGGCGAGCAGTACTTC.

The CDR3 loop reads CASSEVSVPPITYEQYF. DNA for the CDR3: TGTGCCAGCAGTGAAGTCAGTGTTCCCCCAATAACCTACGAGCAGTACTTC. The gene calls are TRBV2 and TRBJ2-7; D not certain. V dropped 1 base and J dropped 2 bases, with 18 bases sitting between them. This CDR3 region has 17 residues. CDR1 is SNHLY and CDR2 is FYNNEI in the germline V gene.

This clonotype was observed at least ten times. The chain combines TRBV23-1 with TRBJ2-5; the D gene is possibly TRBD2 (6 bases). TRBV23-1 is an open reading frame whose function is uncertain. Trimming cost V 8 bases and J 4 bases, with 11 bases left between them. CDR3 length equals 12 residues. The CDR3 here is CASRLGPETQYF. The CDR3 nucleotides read TGCGCCAGCCGACTAGGTCCAGAGACCCAGTACTTC.

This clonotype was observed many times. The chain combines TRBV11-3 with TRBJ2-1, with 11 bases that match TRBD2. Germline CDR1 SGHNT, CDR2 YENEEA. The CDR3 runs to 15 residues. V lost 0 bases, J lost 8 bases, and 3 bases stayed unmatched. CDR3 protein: CASSLDLAGGYEQFF. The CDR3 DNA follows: TGTGCCAGCAGCTTAGATCTAGCGGGAGGTTATGAGCAGTTCTTC. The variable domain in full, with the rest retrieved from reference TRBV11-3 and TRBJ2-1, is EAGVVQSPRYKIIEKKQPVAFWCNPISGHNTLYWYLQNLGQGPELLIRYENEEAVDDSQLPKDRFSAERLKGVDSTLKIQPAELGDSAVYLCASSLDLAGGYEQFFGPGTRLTVL.

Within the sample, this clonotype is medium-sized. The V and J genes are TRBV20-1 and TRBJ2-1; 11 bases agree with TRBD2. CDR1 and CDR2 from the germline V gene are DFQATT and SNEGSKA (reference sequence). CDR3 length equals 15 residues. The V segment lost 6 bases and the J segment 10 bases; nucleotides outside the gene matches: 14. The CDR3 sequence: CSAKSVAGGPREQFF. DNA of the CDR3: TGCAGTGCGAAGTCGGTAGCGGGGGGGCCGCGAGAGCAGTTCTTC.

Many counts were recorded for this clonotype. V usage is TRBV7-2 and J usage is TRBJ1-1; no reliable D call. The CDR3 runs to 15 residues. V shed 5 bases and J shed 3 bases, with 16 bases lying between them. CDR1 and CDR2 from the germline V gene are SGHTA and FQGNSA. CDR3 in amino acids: CASSIRRGVDTEAFF. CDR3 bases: TGTGCCAGCAGCATAAGACGCGGGGTCGACACTGAAGCTTTCTTT.

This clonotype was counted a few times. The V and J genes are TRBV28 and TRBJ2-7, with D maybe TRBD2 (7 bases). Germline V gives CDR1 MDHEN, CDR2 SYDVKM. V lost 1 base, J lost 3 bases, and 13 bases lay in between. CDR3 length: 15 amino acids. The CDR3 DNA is TGTGCCAGCAGTTTATTAGGGGGGGCCCTCTACGAGCAGTACTTC. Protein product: CASSLLGGALYEQYF.

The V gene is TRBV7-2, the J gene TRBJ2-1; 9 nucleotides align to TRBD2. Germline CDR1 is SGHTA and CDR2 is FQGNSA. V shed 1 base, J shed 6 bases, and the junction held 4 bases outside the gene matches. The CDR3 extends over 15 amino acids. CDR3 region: CASSLVSGGTNEQFF. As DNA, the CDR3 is TGTGCCAGCAGCTTAGTAAGCGGGGGGACCAATGAGCAGTTCTTC.

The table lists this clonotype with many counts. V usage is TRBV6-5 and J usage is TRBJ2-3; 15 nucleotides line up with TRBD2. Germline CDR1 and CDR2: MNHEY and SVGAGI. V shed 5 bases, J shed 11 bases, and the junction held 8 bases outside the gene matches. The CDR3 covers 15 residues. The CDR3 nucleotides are TGTGCCAGCAGTCTAGGGACTAGCGGGAGGAAGGTGCAGTATTTT. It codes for CASSLGTSGRKVQYF.

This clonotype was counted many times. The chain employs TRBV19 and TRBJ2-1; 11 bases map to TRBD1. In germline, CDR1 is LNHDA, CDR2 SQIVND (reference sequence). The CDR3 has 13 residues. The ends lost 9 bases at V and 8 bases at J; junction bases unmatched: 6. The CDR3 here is CASRTGGTDEQFF. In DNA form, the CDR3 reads TGTGCCAGCCGGACAGGGGGCACGGATGAGCAGTTCTTC.

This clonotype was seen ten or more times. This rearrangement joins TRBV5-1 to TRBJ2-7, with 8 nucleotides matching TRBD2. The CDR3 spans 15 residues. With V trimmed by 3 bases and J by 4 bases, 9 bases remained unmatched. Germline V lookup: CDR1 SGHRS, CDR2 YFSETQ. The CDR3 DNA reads TGCGCCAGCAGCTCTGAGATAGCGGGGCAGTACGAGCAGTACTTC. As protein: CASSSEIAGQYEQYF. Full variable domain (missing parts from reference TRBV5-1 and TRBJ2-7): KAGVTQTPRYLIKTRGQQVTLSCSPISGHRSVSWYQQTPGQGLQFLFEYFSETQRNKGNFPGRFSGRQFSNSRSEMNVSTLELGDSALYLCASSSEIAGQYEQYFGPGTRLTVT.

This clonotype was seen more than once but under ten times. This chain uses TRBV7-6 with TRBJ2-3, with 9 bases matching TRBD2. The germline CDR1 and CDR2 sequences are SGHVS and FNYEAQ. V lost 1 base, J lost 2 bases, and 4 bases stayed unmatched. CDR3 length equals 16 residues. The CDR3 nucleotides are TGTGCCAGCAGCTTAGAGCTAGCGGGGCACACAGATACGCAGTATTTT. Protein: CASSLELAGHTDTQYF.

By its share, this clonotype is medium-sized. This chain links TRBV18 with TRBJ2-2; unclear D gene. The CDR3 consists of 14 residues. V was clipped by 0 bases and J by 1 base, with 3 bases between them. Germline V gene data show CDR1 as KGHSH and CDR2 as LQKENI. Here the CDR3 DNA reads TGTGCCAGCTCACCACCGATGAACACCGGGGAGCTGTTTTTT. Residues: CASSPPMNTGELFF.

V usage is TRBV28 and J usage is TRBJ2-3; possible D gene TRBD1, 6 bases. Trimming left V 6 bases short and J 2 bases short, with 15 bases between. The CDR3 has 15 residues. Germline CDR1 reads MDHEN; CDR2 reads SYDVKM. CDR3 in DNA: TGTGCCAGCAGCCCCCCCGACAGGATCACAGATACGCAGTATTTT. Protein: CASSPPDRITDTQYF.

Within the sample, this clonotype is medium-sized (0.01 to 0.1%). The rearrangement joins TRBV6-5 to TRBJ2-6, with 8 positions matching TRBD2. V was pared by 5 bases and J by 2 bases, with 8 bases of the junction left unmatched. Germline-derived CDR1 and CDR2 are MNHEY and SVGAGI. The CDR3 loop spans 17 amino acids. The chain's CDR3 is CASSRASSGTGANVLTF. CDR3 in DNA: TGTGCCAGCAGTCGGGCAAGTAGCGGGACTGGGGCCAACGTCCTGACTTTC.

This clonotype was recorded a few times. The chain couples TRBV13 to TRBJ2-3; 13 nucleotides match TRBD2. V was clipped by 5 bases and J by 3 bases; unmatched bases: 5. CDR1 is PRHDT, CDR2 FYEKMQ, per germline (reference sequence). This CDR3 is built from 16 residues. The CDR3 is CASSRPGLAGTDTQYF. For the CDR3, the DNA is TGTGCCAGCAGCCGACCGGGACTAGCGGGGACAGATACGCAGTATTTT.

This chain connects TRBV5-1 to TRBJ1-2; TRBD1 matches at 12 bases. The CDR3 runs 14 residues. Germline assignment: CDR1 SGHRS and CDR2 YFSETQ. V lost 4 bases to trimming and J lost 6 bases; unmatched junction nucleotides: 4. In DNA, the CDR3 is TGCGCCAGCAGCAGAGGGACAGGGGGCGATGGCTACACCTTC. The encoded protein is CASSRGTGGDGYTF. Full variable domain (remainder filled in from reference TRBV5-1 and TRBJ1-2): KAGVTQTPRYLIKTRGQQVTLSCSPISGHRSVSWYQQTPGQGLQFLFEYFSETQRNKGNFPGRFSGRQFSNSRSEMNVSTLELGDSALYLCASSRGTGGDGYTFGSGTRLTVV.

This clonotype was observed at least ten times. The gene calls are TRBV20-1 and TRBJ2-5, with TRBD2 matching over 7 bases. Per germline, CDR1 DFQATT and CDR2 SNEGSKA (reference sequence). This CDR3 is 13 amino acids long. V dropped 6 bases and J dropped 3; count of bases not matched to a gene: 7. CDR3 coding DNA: TGCAGTGCCCAAAGCGGGATGAAAGAGACCCAGTACTTC. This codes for CSAQSGMKETQYF.

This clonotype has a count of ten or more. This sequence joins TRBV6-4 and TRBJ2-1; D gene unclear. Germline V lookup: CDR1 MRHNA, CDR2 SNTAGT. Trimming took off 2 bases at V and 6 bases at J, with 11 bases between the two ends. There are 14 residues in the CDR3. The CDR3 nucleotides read TGTGCCAGCAGTGACGGGCGTTGGGGCAATGAGCAGTTCTTC. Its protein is CASSDGRWGNEQFF.

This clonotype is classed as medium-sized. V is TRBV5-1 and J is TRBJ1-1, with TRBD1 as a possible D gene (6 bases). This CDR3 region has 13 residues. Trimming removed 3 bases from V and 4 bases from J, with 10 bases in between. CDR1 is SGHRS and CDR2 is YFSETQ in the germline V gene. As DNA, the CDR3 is TGCGCCAGCAGCTCGGGGGGCATCACTGAAGCTTTCTTT. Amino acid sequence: CASSSGGITEAFF.